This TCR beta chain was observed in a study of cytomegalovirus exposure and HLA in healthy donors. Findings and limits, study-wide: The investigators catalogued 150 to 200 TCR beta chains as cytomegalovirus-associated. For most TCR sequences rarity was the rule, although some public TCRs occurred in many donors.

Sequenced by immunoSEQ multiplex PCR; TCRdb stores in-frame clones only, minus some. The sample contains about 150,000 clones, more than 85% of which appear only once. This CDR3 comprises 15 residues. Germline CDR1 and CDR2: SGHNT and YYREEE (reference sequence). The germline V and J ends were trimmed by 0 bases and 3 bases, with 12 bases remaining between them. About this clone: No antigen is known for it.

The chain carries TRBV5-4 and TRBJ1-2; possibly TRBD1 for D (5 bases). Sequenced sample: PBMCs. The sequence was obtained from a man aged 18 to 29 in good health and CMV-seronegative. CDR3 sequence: CASSLAWGRDYGYTF. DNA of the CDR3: TGTGCCAGCAGCTTGGCCTGGGGCAGGGACTATGGCTACACCTTC.